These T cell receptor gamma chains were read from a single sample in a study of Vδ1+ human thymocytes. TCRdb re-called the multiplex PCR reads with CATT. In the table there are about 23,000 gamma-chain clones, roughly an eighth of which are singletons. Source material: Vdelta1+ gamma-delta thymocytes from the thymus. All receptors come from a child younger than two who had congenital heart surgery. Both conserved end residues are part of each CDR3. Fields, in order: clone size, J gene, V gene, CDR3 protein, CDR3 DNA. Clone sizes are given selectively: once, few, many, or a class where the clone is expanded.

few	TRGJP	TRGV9	CALWETLQELGKKIKVF	TGTGCCTTGTGGGAGACCCTACAAGAGTTGGGCAAAAAAATCAAGGTATTT
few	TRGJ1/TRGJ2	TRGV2	CATWDGPPAWKKLF	TGTGCCACCTGGGACGGGCCCCCGGCCTGGAAGAAACTCTTT
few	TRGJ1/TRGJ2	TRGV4	CATSGGYKKLF	TGTGCCACCTCGGGGGGGTATAAGAAACTCTTT
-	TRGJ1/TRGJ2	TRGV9	CALWEINKRLF	TGTGCCTTGTGGGAGATTAATAAGAGACTCTTT
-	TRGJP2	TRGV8	CATWANWIKTF	TGTGCCACCTGGGCAAATTGGATCAAGACGTTT
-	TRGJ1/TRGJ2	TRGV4	CATWKSGYYKKLF	TGTGCCACCTGGAAATCTGGGTATTATAAGAAACTCTTT
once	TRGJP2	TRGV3	CATWDPPSDWIKTF	TGTGCCACCTGGGACCCACCCAGTGATTGGATCAAGACGTTT
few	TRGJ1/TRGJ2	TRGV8	CATWDQSYYKKLF	TGTGCCACCTGGGACCAGTCTTATTATAAGAAACTCTTT
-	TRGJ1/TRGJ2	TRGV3	CATWDRRVREWDKKLF	TGTGCCACCTGGGACAGGCGAGTGAGGGAGTGGGATAAGAAGCTCTTT
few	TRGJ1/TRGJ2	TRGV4	CATWNPYYKKLF	TGTGCCACCTGGAACCCTTATTATAAGAAACTCTTT
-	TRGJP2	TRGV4	CATWDGHFGDWIKTF	TGTGCCACCTGGGATGGGCATTTTGGTGATTGGATCAAGACGTTT
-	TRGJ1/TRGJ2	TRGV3	CATWDSLNYKKLF	TGTGCCACCTGGGACAGCCTTAATTATAAGAAACTCTTT
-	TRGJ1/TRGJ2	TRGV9	CALWEVPDKKLF	TGTGCCTTGTGGGAGGTGCCGGATAAGAAACTCTTT
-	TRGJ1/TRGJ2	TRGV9	CALWDRYYKKLF	TGTGCCTTGTGGGATAGGTATTATAAGAAACTCTTT
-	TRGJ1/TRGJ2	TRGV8	CATWDRETKKLF	TGTGCCACCTGGGATAGGGAAACAAAGAAACTCTTT
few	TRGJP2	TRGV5	CATWDRTYSSDWIKTF	TGTGCCACCTGGGACAGGACGTATAGTAGTGATTGGATCAAGACGTTT
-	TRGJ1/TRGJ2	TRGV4	CATWKYYYKKLF	TGTGCCACCTGGAAATATTATTATAAGAAACTCTTT
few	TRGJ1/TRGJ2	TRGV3	CATWDRIYYKKLF	TGTGCCACCTGGGACAGGATTTATTATAAGAAACTCTTT
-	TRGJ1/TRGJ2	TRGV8	CATWDRLGYKKLF	TGTGCCACCTGGGATAGGTTAGGTTATAAGAAACTCTTT
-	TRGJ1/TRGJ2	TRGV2	CATWDGKKQYYKKLF	TGTGCCACCTGGGACGGGAAGAAACAATATTATAAGAAACTCTTT
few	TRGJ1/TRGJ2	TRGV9	CALWVRHKKLF	TGTGCCTTGTGGGTTAGGCATAAGAAACTCTTT
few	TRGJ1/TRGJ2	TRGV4	CATWAVDKKLF	TGTGCCACCTGGGCTGTCGATAAGAAACTCTTT
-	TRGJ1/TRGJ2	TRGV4	CATWDLYYKKLF	TGTGCCACCTGGGATTTATATTATAAGAAACTCTTT
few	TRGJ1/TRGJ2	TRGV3	CAAWDLHGKKLF	TGTGCCGCCTGGGACCTACACGGCAAGAAACTCTTT
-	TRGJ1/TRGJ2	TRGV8	CATWANYYKKLF	TGTGCCACCTGGGCAAATTATTATAAGAAACTCTTT
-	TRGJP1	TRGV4	CATWDEEGATGWFKIF	TGTGCCACCTGGGATGAGGAGGGCGCCACTGGTTGGTTCAAGATATTT
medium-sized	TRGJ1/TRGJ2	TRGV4	CATWKNYYKKLF	TGTGCCACCTGGAAGAATTATTATAAGAAACTCTTT
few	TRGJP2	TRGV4	CATYSDWIKTF	TGTGCCACCTATAGTGATTGGATCAAGACGTTT
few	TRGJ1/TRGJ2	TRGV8	CATWDSQNKKLF	TGTGCCACCTGGGATAGTCAGAATAAGAAACTCTTT
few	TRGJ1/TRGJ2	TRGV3	CATWDRQVKLF	TGTGCCACCTGGGACAGGCAGGTAAAACTCTTT
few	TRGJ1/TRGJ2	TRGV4	CATWNPIYYKKLF	TGTGCCACCTGGAATCCCATTTATTATAAGAAACTCTTT
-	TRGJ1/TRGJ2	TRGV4	CATWIPPVKKLF	TGTGCCACCTGGATCCCCCCTGTTAAGAAACTCTTT
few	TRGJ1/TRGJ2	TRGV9	CALWEVVGYKKLF	TGTGCCTTGTGGGAGGTAGTAGGGTATAAGAAACTCTTT
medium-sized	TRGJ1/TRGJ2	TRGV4	CATWDGYKKLF	TGTGCCACCTGGGATGGATATAAGAAACTCTTT
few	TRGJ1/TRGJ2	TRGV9	CALWEGFCYKKLF	TGTGCCTTGTGGGAGGGGTTCTGCTATAAGAAACTCTTT
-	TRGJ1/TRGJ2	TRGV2	CATWLGNYYKKLF	TGTGCCACCTGGTTGGGGAATTATTATAAGAAACTCTTT
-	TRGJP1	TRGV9	CALWEPDTTGWFKIF	TGTGCCTTGTGGGAGCCCGATACCACTGGTTGGTTCAAGATATTT
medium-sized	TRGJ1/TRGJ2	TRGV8	CATWDYDYKKLF	TGTGCCACCTGGGATTATGATTATAAGAAACTCTTT
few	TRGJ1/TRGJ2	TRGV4	CATWDPLYYKKLF	TGTGCCACCTGGGACCCCCTTTATTATAAGAAACTCTTT
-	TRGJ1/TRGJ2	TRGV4	CATWDGPPSCYKKLF	TGTGCCACCTGGGATGGACCCCCTTCGTGCTATAAGAAACTCTTT
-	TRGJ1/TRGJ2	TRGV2	CATWDGLGYKKLF	TGTGCCACCTGGGACGGGCTAGGTTATAAGAAACTCTTT
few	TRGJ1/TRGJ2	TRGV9	CALWEVSWSYKKLF	TGTGCCTTGTGGGAGGTGTCCTGGAGTTATAAGAAACTCTTT
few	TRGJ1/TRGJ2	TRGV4	CATWDGRNYKKLF	TGTGCCACCTGGGATGGGCGCAATTATAAGAAACTCTTT
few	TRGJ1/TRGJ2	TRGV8	CATWDRHYKKLF	TGTGCCACCTGGGATCGACATTATAAGAAACTCTTT
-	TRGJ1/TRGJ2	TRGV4	CATWDGPEHKKLF	TGTGCCACCTGGGATGGGCCGGAGCATAAGAAACTCTTC
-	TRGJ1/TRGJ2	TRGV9	CALWDLRYYKKLF	TGTGCCTTGTGGGACTTACGTTATTATAAGAAACTCTTT
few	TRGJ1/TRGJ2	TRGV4	CATWNARPYYKKLF	TGTGCCACCTGGAACGCTAGGCCTTATTATAAGAAACTCTTT
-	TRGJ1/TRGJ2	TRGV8	CATWDIRVNYYKKLF	TGTGCCACCTGGGATATAAGGGTAAATTATTATAAGAAACTCTTT
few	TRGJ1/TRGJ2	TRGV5	CATWDSKMEGNYYKKLF	TGTGCCACCTGGGACAGCAAAATGGAAGGGAATTATTATAAGAAACTCTTT
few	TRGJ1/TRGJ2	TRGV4	CATWNEPYYKKLF	TGTGCCACCTGGAATGAGCCTTATTATAAGAAACTCTTT